The entry below gives a single T cell receptor beta chain sequence along with its context. Its antigen specificity is not known. Base qualities are not at hand, and no much larger clone is one base apart. The trial excluded patients who had a history of autoimmune disease or were on systemic immunosuppression. Peripheral blood for TCR sequencing was collected from all dose cohorts at baseline, on cycle 4 day 1, and on cycle 7 day 1. The samples were drawn from a first-in-human, open-label, multicenter phase I dose-escalation trial of ivuxolimab. Adults with locally advanced or metastatic melanoma, renal cell carcinoma, hepatocellular carcinoma or head and neck squamous cell carcinoma were enrolled in the trial. Before TCR sequencing, CD4+ T cells and CD8+ T cells from peripheral blood were sorted into separate populations. Genomic DNA was extracted from sorted cells for sequencing of the TCRbeta CDR3 region. TCRbeta CDR3 regions were sequenced using the immunoSEQ Assay. As stored in TCRdb, this immuneACCESS dataset retains in-frame rearrangements with V and J assigned. A fraction of the clones does not appear; measured against another copy, unresolved V genes explain less than half of the discrepancy, and the remainder lacks a known reason. Across this sample there are approximately 24,000 clones, with over 80% seen only once. The biggest ten clones account for under 20% of the sample.

CDR1 and CDR2 are drawn from the germline V gene: MNHEY, SVGAGI. There are 13 amino acids in the CDR3, from cysteine to phenylalanine inclusive. Kept here is only the CDR3 DNA, which spans 39 bases and is read in frame from base 1. The junction carries 11 bases between V and J, which are trimmed by 5 bases and 6 bases respectively. The sample belongs to a study of OX40 agonist ivuxolimab in advanced cancers. Some background on the complete study: The costimulatory receptor OX40 (CD134) was targeted by ivuxolimab, a fully human IgG2 agonistic monoclonal antibody. Partial responses occurred in three dose-escalation patients, of whom one had hepatocellular carcinoma and two had cutaneous melanoma. Intravenous ivuxolimab was administered to patients every 2 weeks at six dose levels: 0.01, 0.1, 0.3, 1.5, 3 and 10 mg/kg. Prior anti-PD-1, anti-PD-L1 or anti-CTLA-4 therapy was permitted, and approximately 40% of dose-escalation patients had received checkpoint inhibitors. The purpose of peripheral TCRbeta sequencing was to test whether ivuxolimab changed TCR sequence diversity and led to clonal T-cell expansion. The paper covers the monotherapy dose-escalation part of the phase I ivuxolimab trial, which included N of about 56 patients. The dose-escalation cohort was almost 85% male with a mean age of roughly 62 years, ranging from roughly 20 to 85. Of the roughly 50 dose-escalation patients, hepatocellular carcinoma was present in about 20, melanoma in roughly 15, renal cell carcinoma in 9 and head and neck cancer in 9.

Broad study findings and their caveats: Antigen specificity was not determined for the clonally expanded peripheral T cells. Low levels of normalized T-cell clonal expansion were also seen in some patients who did not respond. At doses of 0.1 to 3.0 mg/kg, clonal expansion of both CD4+ and CD8+ blood T cells was observed from baseline to week 6. After ivuxolimab, expanded clones were on average more numerous among CD8+ T cells than among CD4+ T cells. In the 0.1-3.0 mg/kg groups, partial responders had among the lowest normalized peripheral clonal expansion, particularly in CD8+ T cells.

This TCR was recovered from an adult with an advanced solid tumor such as melanoma, head and neck, liver or kidney cancer. Sequencing used CD4+ or CD8+ T cells sorted from blood, obtained in a trial of the OX40 agonist ivuxolimab. The sequence joins TRBV6-5 to TRBJ1-5, with TRBD1 tentatively as D gene (6 bases match). The nucleotide sequence is given as TGTGCCAGCAGTCCACAGGGAACTCAGCCCCAGCATTTT. Its protein reads: CASSPQGTQPQHF.